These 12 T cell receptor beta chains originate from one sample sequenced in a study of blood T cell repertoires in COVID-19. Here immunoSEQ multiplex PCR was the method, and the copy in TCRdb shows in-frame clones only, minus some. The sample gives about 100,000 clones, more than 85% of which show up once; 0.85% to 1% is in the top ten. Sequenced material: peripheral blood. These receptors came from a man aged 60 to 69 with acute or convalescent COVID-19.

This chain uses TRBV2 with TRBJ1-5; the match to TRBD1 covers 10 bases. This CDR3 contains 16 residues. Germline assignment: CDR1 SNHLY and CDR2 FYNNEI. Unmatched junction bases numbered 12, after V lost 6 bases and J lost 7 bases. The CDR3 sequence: CASSGSTGGAGQPQHF. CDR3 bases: TGTGCCAGCAGCGGATCGACAGGGGGCGCCGGGCAGCCCCAGCATTTT.

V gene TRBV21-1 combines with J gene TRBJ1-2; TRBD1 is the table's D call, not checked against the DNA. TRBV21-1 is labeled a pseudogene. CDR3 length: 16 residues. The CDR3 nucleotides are TGTGCCAGCAGCACAGTAGACAGGACGTCTAACTATGGCTACACCTTC. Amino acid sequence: CASSTVDRTSNYGYTF.

The CDR3 sequence is CASSQTGVYGYTF. CDR3 DNA sequence: TGTGCCAGCAGCCAGACGGGAGTATATGGCTACACCTTC. The chain employs TRBV11-1 and TRBJ1-2, with D hard to call. Germline-derived CDR1 and CDR2 are SGHAT and FQDESV (reference sequence). With 5 bases removed from V and 5 bases from J, the gap between germline ends came to 12 bases. The CDR3 runs 13 residues.

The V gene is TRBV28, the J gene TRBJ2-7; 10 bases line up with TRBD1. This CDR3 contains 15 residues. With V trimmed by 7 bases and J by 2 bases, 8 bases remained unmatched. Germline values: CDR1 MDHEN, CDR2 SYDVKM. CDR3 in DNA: TGTGCCAGCACAGGGGACAGGGGCCCTACCTACGAGCAGTACTTC. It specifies CASTGDRGPTYEQYF. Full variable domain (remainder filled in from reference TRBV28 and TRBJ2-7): DVKVTQSSRYLVKRTGEKVFLECVQDMDHENMFWYRQDPGLGLRLIYFSYDVKMKEKGDIPEGYSVSREKKERFSLILESASTNQTSMYLCASTGDRGPTYEQYFGPGTRLTVT.

CDR3 bases: TGTGCCAGCCAGCCAAGATCCAGGACAGGAGAACAGCCCCAGCATTTT. Amino acid sequence: CASQPRSRTGEQPQHF. The chain carries TRBV4-2 and TRBJ1-5; TRBD1 agrees at 7 bases. V trimming: 8 bases; J trimming: 7 bases; junction bases outside the gene matches: 17. The CDR3 has 16 amino acids. CDR1 and CDR2 (germline): LGHNA, YNFKEQ.

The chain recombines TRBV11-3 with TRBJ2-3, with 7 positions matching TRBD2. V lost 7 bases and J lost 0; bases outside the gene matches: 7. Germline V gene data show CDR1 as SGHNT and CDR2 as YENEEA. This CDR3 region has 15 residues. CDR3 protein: CASKGRGFSTDTQYF. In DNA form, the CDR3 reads TGTGCCAGCAAGGGGAGGGGTTTCAGCACAGATACGCAGTATTTT.

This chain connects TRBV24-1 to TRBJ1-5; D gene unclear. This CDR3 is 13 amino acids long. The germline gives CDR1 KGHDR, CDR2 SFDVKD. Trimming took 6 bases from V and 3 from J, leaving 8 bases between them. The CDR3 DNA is TGTGCCACCAGTTTTGGGCTCAATCAGCCCCAGCATTTT. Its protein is CATSFGLNQPQHF.

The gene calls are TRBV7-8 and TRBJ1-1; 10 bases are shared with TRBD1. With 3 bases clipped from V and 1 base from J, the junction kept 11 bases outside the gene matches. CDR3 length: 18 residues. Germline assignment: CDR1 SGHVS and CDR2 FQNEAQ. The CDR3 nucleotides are TGTGCCAGCAGCTTCGACAGGGGGCGCGGATTAGGGAACACTGAAGCTTTCTTT. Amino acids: CASSFDRGRGLGNTEAFF.

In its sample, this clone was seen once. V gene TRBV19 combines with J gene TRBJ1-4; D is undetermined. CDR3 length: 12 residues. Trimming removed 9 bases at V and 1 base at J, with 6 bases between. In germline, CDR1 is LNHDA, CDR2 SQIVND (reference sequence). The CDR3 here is CASQKTNEKLFF. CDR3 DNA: TGTGCCAGCCAGAAAACTAATGAAAAACTGTTTTTT.

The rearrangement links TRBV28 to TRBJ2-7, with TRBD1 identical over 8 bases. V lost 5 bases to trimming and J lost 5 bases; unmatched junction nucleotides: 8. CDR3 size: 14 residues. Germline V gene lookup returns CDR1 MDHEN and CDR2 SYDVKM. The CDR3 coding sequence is TGTGCCAGCAGTGTCCAGGACAGGGATGACGAGCAGTACTTC. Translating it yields CASSVQDRDDEQYF.

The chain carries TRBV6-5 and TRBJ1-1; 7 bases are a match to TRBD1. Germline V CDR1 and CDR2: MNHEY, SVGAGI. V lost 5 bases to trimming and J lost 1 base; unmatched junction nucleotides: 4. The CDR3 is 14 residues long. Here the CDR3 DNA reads TGTGCCAGCAGTCTGGGACAGCCGAACACTGAAGCTTTCTTT. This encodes CASSLGQPNTEAFF.

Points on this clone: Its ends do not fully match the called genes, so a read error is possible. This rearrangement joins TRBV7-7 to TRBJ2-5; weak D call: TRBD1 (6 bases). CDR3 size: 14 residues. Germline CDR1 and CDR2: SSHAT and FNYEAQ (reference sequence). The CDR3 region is CASSLDRWQETQYF. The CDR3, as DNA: TGTGCTAGCAGCTTAGACAGGTGGCAAGAGACCCAGTACTTC.